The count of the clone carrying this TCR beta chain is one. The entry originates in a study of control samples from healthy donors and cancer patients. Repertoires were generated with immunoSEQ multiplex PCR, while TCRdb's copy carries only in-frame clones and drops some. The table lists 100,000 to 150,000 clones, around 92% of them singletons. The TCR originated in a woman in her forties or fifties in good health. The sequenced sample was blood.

The CDR3 sequence: CASSLATTGAQSYEQYF. As DNA, the CDR3 is TGCGCCAGCAGCTTGGCGACGACAGGGGCCCAATCCTACGAGCAGTACTTC. V is TRBV5-1 and J is TRBJ2-7, with TRBD1 matching over 8 bases. The germline V gene has CDR1 SGHRS and CDR2 YFSETQ. The V gene end was trimmed by 0 bases and the J gene end by 1 base; junction bases not matched to a gene: 9. The CDR3 sequence is 17 residues long.